The 16 T cell receptor beta chains presented below share a single source sample, sequenced in a study of blood T cell repertoires in COVID-19. Sequencing used immunoSEQ multiplex PCR; TCRdb keeps in-frame clones, though not all of them. Of around 180,000 clones listed, about 74% are singletons. Sequenced input: peripheral blood. These receptors were taken from a woman aged 80 or over with acute or convalescent COVID-19.

This chain uses TRBV18 with TRBJ2-7; 15 nucleotides agree with TRBD2. The CDR3 consists of 17 residues. The germline CDR1 and CDR2 sequences are KGHSH and LQKENI. V trimming: 0 bases; J trimming: 4 bases; junction bases outside the gene matches: 4. CDR3 residues: CASSPPGLAGGSYEQYF. The CDR3 DNA is TGTGCCAGCTCACCACCCGGACTAGCGGGAGGGTCATACGAGCAGTACTTC. Using reference TRBV18 and TRBJ2-7 for the parts outside the CDR3, the full variable domain is NAGVMQNPRHLVRRRGQEARLRCSPMKGHSHVYWYRQLPEEGLKFMVYLQKENIIDESGMPKERFSAEFPKEGPSILRIQQVVRGDSAAYFCASSPPGLAGGSYEQYFGPGTRLTVT.

The V and J genes are TRBV7-6 and TRBJ2-7, with 7 positions matching TRBD1. The junction had 9 bases not matched to a gene; V was cut back by 5 bases and J by 2 bases. The CDR3 is 15 residues long. Germline CDR1 is SGHVS and CDR2 is FNYEAQ. CDR3 loop: CASSGSGTETYEQYF. In nucleotides, the CDR3 is TGTGCCAGCAGCGGATCCGGGACAGAGACCTACGAGCAGTACTTC.

This clone was observed a handful of times. J is TRBJ2-3 and V is TRBV19; a weak D match, TRBD1 (5 bases). This CDR3 spans 14 amino acids. Germline lookup yields CDR1 LNHDA and CDR2 SQIVND (reference sequence). With 5 bases removed from V and 2 bases from J, the gap between germline ends came to 11 bases. CDR3 region: CASSLQVPTDTQYF. The CDR3 DNA sequence: TGTGCCAGTAGTTTACAGGTACCCACAGATACGCAGTATTTT.

The chain uses TRBV19 and TRBJ2-1; D may be TRBD2 (5 bases). Trimming removed 1 base from V and 4 bases from J, with 11 bases in between. The germline V gene encodes CDR1 LNHDA and CDR2 SQIVND (reference sequence). CDR3 length equals 15 residues. For the CDR3, the DNA is TGTGCCAGTAGTATAGGCCTAGCTCATTACAATGAGCAGTTCTTC. This encodes CASSIGLAHYNEQFF. Complete variable domain (other parts from reference TRBV19 and TRBJ2-1): DGGITQSPKYLFRKEGQNVTLSCEQNLNHDAMYWYRQDPGQGLRLIYYSQIVNDFQKGDIAEGYSVSREKKESFPLTVTSAQKNPTAFYLCASSIGLAHYNEQFFGPGTRLTVL.

The CDR3 loop reads CATSDPQGTQPQHF. DNA of the CDR3: TGTGCCACCAGTGACCCCCAGGGAACTCAGCCCCAGCATTTT. This chain connects TRBV24-1 to TRBJ1-5; possibly TRBD1 for D (5 bases). CDR1 and CDR2 from the germline V gene are KGHDR and SFDVKD. The V and J ends lost 4 bases and 6 bases respectively, with 12 bases between them. The CDR3 extends over 14 amino acids.

The chain links TRBV29-1 to TRBJ2-7; D remains ambiguous. From germline, CDR1 is SQVTM and CDR2 ANQGSEA. This CDR3 has 14 residues. Trimming took off 1 base at V and 2 bases at J, with 12 bases between the two ends. The CDR3 here is CSVEGHAAAYEQYF. Written as DNA, the CDR3 is TGCAGCGTTGAAGGTCACGCCGCGGCCTACGAGCAGTACTTC.

The V gene is TRBV28, the J gene TRBJ1-6; D gene ambiguous. CDR1 MDHEN and CDR2 SYDVKM come from the germline V gene. The CDR3 is 16 amino acids. With 5 bases removed from V and 7 bases from J, the gap between germline ends came to 18 bases. The CDR3 loop is CASSTEEASENSPLHF. The DNA for the CDR3 is TGTGCCAGCAGTACCGAGGAGGCGAGTGAGAATTCACCCCTCCACTTT. The full variable domain, its missing parts supplied by reference TRBV28 and TRBJ1-6, is DVKVTQSSRYLVKRTGEKVFLECVQDMDHENMFWYRQDPGLGLRLIYFSYDVKMKEKGDIPEGYSVSREKKERFSLILESASTNQTSMYLCASSTEEASENSPLHFGNGTRLTVT.

The V call is TRBV10-3, the J call TRBJ1-1; D ambiguous. Germline V gene lookup returns CDR1 ENHRY and CDR2 SYGVKD. The V gene lost 0 bases and the J gene lost 9 bases, with 14 bases spanning the gap. This CDR3 has 14 residues. The CDR3 sequence: CAISESSYTRKAFF. CDR3 nucleotides: TGTGCCATCAGTGAGTCGAGCTACACCAGGAAAGCTTTCTTT.

CDR3 DNA: TGTGCCAGCAGTTTATTCCCGCCGGGACTGCCTATCTACGAGCAGTACTTC. Translating gives CASSLFPPGLPIYEQYF. The rearrangement links TRBV27 to TRBJ2-7; tentative D call: TRBD2 (6 bases). With 1 base removed from V and 3 bases from J, the gap between germline ends came to 19 bases. The CDR3 is 17 residues long. Germline assignment: CDR1 MNHEY and CDR2 SMNVEV (reference sequence).

The chain couples TRBV10-1 to TRBJ1-1; D ambiguous. Trimming left V 3 bases short and J 5 bases short, with 7 bases between. CDR3 length: 12 residues. Germline V gives CDR1 WNHNN, CDR2 SYGVQD (reference sequence). CDR3 protein: CASSDEGTEAFF. The CDR3 coding sequence is TGCGCCAGCAGTGACGAGGGAACTGAAGCTTTCTTT.

The chain uses TRBV12-3 or TRBV12-4 and TRBJ2-1, with D possibly matching TRBD1 (5 bases). V lost 4 bases, J lost 5 bases, and 9 bases lay in between. CDR3 size: 13 residues. CDR3 amino acids: CASSSQGHNEQFF. The CDR3 coding sequence is TGTGCCAGCAGTTCCCAGGGCCACAATGAGCAGTTCTTC.

The V and J genes are TRBV6-1 and TRBJ1-2; a possible D gene is TRBD1 (6 bases). The CDR3 extends over 14 amino acids. The V and J ends lost 2 bases and 4 bases respectively, with 11 bases between them. CDR1 is MNHNS, CDR2 SASEGT, per germline. For the CDR3, the DNA is TGTGCCAGCAGTGAACGGCAGGGGTCCTATGGCTACACCTTC. This sequence encodes CASSERQGSYGYTF.

J is TRBJ2-2 and V is TRBV18; D is ambiguous. Germline V gives CDR1 KGHSH, CDR2 LQKENI. Trimming stripped 2 bases from V and 7 bases from J, with 11 bases between. The CDR3 is 14 amino acids. CDR3 DNA: TGTGCCAGCTCACCATTCCTCCAGGACGGGGAGCTGTTTTTT. Amino acids: CASSPFLQDGELFF.

The chain links TRBV28 to TRBJ2-2, with 9 bases matching TRBD1. This CDR3 has 16 amino acids. Germline CDR1 and CDR2: MDHEN and SYDVKM. Trimming cost V 6 bases and J 6 bases; bases outside gene matches: 11. DNA for the CDR3: TGTGCCAGCAGCCGACCGGGACAGGGCTACGCCGGGGAGCTGTTTTTT. This translates into CASSRPGQGYAGELFF.

This clone has a single count. The chain is built from TRBV18 and TRBJ1-1; 7 bases agree with TRBD1. The junction had 9 bases not matched to a gene; V was cut back by 8 bases and J by 9 bases. The germline CDR1 and CDR2 sequences are KGHSH and LQKENI. The CDR3 extends over 12 amino acids. The CDR3 bases are TGTGCCAGCCTACCCCTACAGGGGAAAGCTTTCTTT. The encoded protein is CASLPLQGKAFF.

This chain connects TRBV5-1 to TRBJ1-2; 8 bases align to TRBD1. The CDR3 is 14 amino acids. Per germline, CDR1 SGHRS and CDR2 YFSETQ. V gave up 0 bases and J gave up 7 bases; unmatched junction bases: 5. CDR3 sequence (DNA): TGCGCCAGCAGCTTGGCCCAGGGGGCTTCTGGCTACACCTTC. This sequence encodes CASSLAQGASGYTF.